A selection of T cell receptor beta chains follows, all from one sample in a study of T cells in Graves' hyperthyroidism and ophthalmopathy. TCRdb re-derived calls from the multiplex PCR reads in MiXCR, one entry per CDR3 protein. The sample shows 560,000 or so distinct CDR3 sequences, nearly 20% of them seen only once. Sequencing was carried out using blood. These receptor sequences come from a man aged 35 to 55 with Graves' ophthalmopathy. CDR3s leave out the opening cysteine and the closing phenylalanine or tryptophan. D genes are given only for firm matches.

TRBV7-3,TRBD2,ASSLFGRQGRGGNEQF
TRBV4-1,TRBD2,ASSQDLAGQSSYNEQF
TRBV6-1,NA,ASRSPAGHNEQF
TRBV7-9,TRBD2,ASSYSGGGGNEQF
TRBV5-1,TRBD1,ASSPNLRTGYNEQF
TRBV11-2,TRBD2,ASSLGTSGGVYNEQF
TRBV7-3,NA,ASSLTSGYEQF
TRBV10-2,NA,ASSDAGVYGYT
TRBV5-1,TRBD1,ASSLEVPGVGTGEQF
TRBV27,NA,ASSHHRLNTEAF
TRBV27,NA,ASSLSARGSTYGHT
TRBV30,NA,AWSVFGTPESVNIQY
TRBV20-1,TRBD1,SASQGAMGNQPQH
TRBV9,NA,ASSVAPGMETQY
TRBV6-1,NA,ASSRLNRESNSNQPQH
TRBV30,TRBD1,AWLDRGAYEQY
TRBV10-3,NA,AIIGGRAEETQY
TRBV29-1,NA,SVERGLNTGELF
TRBV3-1,TRBD2,ASSPGTSGGRRTQY
TRBV7-8,TRBD1,ASSFTGAANTGELF
TRBV4-3,NA,ASSRDSNSGANVLT
TRBV3-1,TRBD1,ASSPRGRGEKLF
TRBV2,NA,ASTSGLQYGYT
TRBV19,NA,ASSTKFETGNSNQPQH
TRBV28,NA,ASSYGPETQY
TRBV11-2,NA,ASSPTRIFSNEQF
TRBV28,NA,ASSEVYEQY
TRBV7-6,TRBD2,ASSTAPGLSAGELF
TRBV15,NA,ATSRALGAEYSNQPQH
TRBV4-1,TRBD2,ASSQAAGLAETQY
TRBV27,NA,ASSLFRGGVETQY
TRBV2,NA,ASSTQSIEQY
TRBV27,NA,ASSLEGSAKNIQY
TRBV19,NA,ASSAFGENTGELF
TRBV20-1,NA,SATETQIPNQPQH
TRBV6-1,NA,ASSPLGGRASSYEQY
TRBV29-1,NA,SVEEGYPYEQY
TRBV5-5,NA,ASSSLGNEQF
TRBV5-1,TRBD1,ASRAGTGREKLF
TRBV5-1,NA,ASSLAGHLYNEQF
TRBV27,NA,ASSRRENYEQY